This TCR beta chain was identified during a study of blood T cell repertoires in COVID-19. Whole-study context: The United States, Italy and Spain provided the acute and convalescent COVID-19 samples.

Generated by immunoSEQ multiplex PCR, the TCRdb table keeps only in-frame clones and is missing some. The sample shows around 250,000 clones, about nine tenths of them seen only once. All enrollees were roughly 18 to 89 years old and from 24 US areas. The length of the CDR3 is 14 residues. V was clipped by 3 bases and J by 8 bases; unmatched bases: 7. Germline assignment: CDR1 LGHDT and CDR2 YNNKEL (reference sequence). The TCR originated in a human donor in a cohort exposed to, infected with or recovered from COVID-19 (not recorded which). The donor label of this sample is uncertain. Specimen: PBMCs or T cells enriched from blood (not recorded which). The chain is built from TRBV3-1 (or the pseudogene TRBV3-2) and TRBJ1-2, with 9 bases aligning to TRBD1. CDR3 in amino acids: CASSQLTGGTGYTF. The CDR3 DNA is TGTGCCAGCAGCCAGTTAACAGGGGGCACAGGCTACACCTTC.